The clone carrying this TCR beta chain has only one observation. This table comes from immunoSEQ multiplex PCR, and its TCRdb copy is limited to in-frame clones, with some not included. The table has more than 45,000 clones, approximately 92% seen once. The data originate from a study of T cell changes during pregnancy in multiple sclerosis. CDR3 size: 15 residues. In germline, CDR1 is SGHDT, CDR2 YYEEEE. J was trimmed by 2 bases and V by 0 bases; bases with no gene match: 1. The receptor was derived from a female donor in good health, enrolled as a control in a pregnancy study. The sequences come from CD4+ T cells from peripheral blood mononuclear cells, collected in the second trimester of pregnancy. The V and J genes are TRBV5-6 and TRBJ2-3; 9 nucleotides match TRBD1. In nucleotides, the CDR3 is TGTGCCAGCAGCTTGGGGACAGGGGTCACAGATACGCAGTATTTT. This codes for CASSLGTGVTDTQYF.